These 31 T cell receptor beta chains share one sample of origin, sequenced in a study of blood T cell repertoires in COVID-19. The data were produced by immunoSEQ multiplex PCR, yet TCRdb's version contains in-frame clones alone and is incomplete. The data show hundreds of thousands of clones, over 80% seen once. The sample taken for sequencing was peripheral blood. The receptors were sampled from a woman in her forties or fifties with COVID-19, enrolled during active disease.

The rearrangement uses TRBV25-1 and TRBJ2-1, with D perhaps matching TRBD2 (6 bases). V was trimmed by 11 bases and J by 3 bases, leaving 23 bases between them. There are 16 residues in the CDR3. Per germline, CDR1 MGHDK and CDR2 SYGVNS. This chain's CDR3 is CAVTSGTPKNYNEQFF. In DNA form, the CDR3 reads TGTGCCGTAACCTCCGGGACTCCCAAAAACTACAATGAGCAGTTCTTC.

This clone was detected a few times. V and J are TRBV5-4 and TRBJ1-5; TRBD1 matches at 8 bases. V trimming: 2 bases; J trimming: 11 bases; junction bases outside the gene matches: 9. Germline V gene data show CDR1 as SGHNT and CDR2 as YYREEE (reference sequence). This CDR3 region has 14 residues. The CDR3 protein is CASSFDRGVGTQHF. The CDR3 nucleotides are TGTGCCAGCAGCTTCGACAGGGGAGTAGGGACCCAGCATTTT.

The V and J genes are TRBV7-9 and TRBJ1-2; D gene ambiguous. Germline V gene sequence: CDR1 SEHNR, CDR2 FQNEAQ (reference sequence). V was trimmed by 1 base and J by 8 bases, leaving 5 bases between them. The CDR3 is 11 residues long. The CDR3, as DNA: TGTGCCAGCAGCTTAGGGAGAGGCTACACCTTC. Its translation is CASSLGRGYTF.

The V call is TRBV3-1 (or the pseudogene TRBV3-2), the J call TRBJ1-6; tentative D call: TRBD1 (6 bases). V shed 0 bases and J shed 0 bases, with 18 bases lying between them. This CDR3 spans 20 amino acids. Germline V gene sequence: CDR1 LGHDT, CDR2 YNNKEL (reference sequence). The DNA for the CDR3 is TGTGCCAGCAGCCAAGATCCAAGAGACAGGTGCAGCTCCTATAATTCACCCCTCCACTTT. It codes for CASSQDPRDRCSSYNSPLHF.

J is TRBJ2-1 and V is TRBV25-1; 7 positions match TRBD2. This CDR3 has 16 amino acids. V was clipped by 0 bases and J by 5 bases; unmatched bases: 7. Germline-derived CDR1 and CDR2 are MGHDK and SYGVNS. CDR3 amino acids: CASSEYGGLDHNEQFF. In DNA form, the CDR3 reads TGTGCCAGCAGTGAATATGGAGGACTAGACCACAATGAGCAGTTCTTC.

As regards this clone: Being one base from a much bigger clone, this may be a read error. The sample has other DNA sequences that encode this CDR3 too. The rearrangement uses TRBV19 and TRBJ2-7, with D perhaps matching TRBD2 (5 bases). The CDR3 is made up of 13 amino acids. V was clipped by 3 bases and J by 1 base, with 7 bases between them. The germline CDR1 and CDR2 sequences are LNHDA and SQIVND (reference sequence). CDR3 region: CASSIPGSYEQYF. CDR3 nucleotide sequence: TGTGCCAGTAGTATCCCGGGGTCCTACGAGCAGTACTTC. The full variable domain, in which reference TRBV19 and TRBJ2-7 provide the parts outside the CDR3, is DGGITQSPKYLFRKEGQNVTLSCEQNLNHDAMYWYRQDPGQGLRLIYYSQIVNDFQKGDIAEGYSVSREKKESFPLTVTSAQKNPTAFYLCASSIPGSYEQYFGPGTRLTVT.

The rearrangement links TRBV3-1 (or the pseudogene TRBV3-2) to TRBJ2-5, with 12 bases identical to TRBD2. The CDR3 sequence is 20 residues long. V lost 4 bases to trimming and J lost 1 base; unmatched junction nucleotides: 16. The germline V gene has CDR1 LGHDT and CDR2 YNNKEL (reference sequence). The CDR3 DNA sequence: TGTGCCAGCAGCCCCCGCTGGACTAGCGGGAACCAGTACATCCAAGAGACCCAGTACTTC. Amino acids: CASSPRWTSGNQYIQETQYF.

The V call is TRBV6-2 or TRBV6-3, the J call TRBJ2-1; 10 bases are a match to TRBD2. The trim removed 6 bases at V and 0 bases at J, leaving 8 bases unmatched. CDR1 and CDR2 (germline): MNHEY, SVGEGT. The CDR3 has 17 residues. CDR3 sequence reads: CASSPSGSTSSYNEQFF. CDR3 nucleotides: TGTGCCAGCAGCCCTAGCGGGAGTACGAGCTCCTACAATGAGCAGTTCTTC.

This clone was counted only a few times. This sequence joins TRBV11-1 and TRBJ1-5; the D gene is possibly TRBD1 (6 bases). There are 15 residues in the CDR3. The V gene's germline CDR1 is SGHAT and CDR2 FQDESV (reference sequence). The V and J ends lost 6 bases and 0 bases respectively, with 12 bases between them. CDR3: CASSLDSYSNQPQHF. CDR3 nucleotides: TGTGCCAGCAGTCTGGACAGCTATAGCAATCAGCCCCAGCATTTT.

The V and J genes are TRBV6-1 and TRBJ2-7; 8 nucleotides align to TRBD2. CDR3 length: 15 residues. V lost 2 bases to trimming and J lost 2 bases; unmatched junction nucleotides: 5. Germline lookup yields CDR1 MNHNS and CDR2 SASEGT. CDR3 sequence (DNA): TGTGCCAGCAGTGAAATAGCGGGACTAGCCTACGAGCAGTACTTC. Protein: CASSEIAGLAYEQYF.

The V gene is TRBV18, the J gene TRBJ2-7; 9 bases line up with TRBD1. Germline CDR1 reads KGHSH; CDR2 reads LQKENI. There are 15 residues in the CDR3. V trimming: 3 bases; J trimming: 2 bases; junction bases outside the gene matches: 5. The CDR3 sequence is CASSPSGTGTYEQYF. The CDR3, as DNA: TGTGCCAGCTCACCTTCCGGGACAGGGACCTACGAGCAGTACTTC.

The chain employs TRBV27 and TRBJ1-4, with TRBD1 identical over 7 bases. From germline, CDR1 is MNHEY and CDR2 SMNVEV (reference sequence). This CDR3 spans 15 amino acids. The J segment lost 1 base and the V segment lost 6 bases, leaving 5 bases of the junction unmatched. CDR3 nucleotide sequence: TGTGCCAGCAGCCGACAGGGTATAACTAATGAAAAACTGTTTTTT. It encodes CASSRQGITNEKLFF.

The J gene is TRBJ2-7, the V gene TRBV6-6; TRBD2 aligns across 12 bases. V was clipped by 6 bases and J by 6 bases; unmatched bases: 9. Germline-derived CDR1 and CDR2 are MNHNY and SVGAGI (reference sequence). This CDR3 comprises 15 residues. CDR3 nucleotides: TGTGCCAGCAGCTCCCCCGGGACTAGCGGGCGCGAGCAGTACTTC. This gives the protein CASSSPGTSGREQYF.

This rearrangement joins TRBV5-4 to TRBJ2-7, with D possibly TRBD1 on 5 matching bases. CDR1 SGHNT and CDR2 YYREEE come from the germline V gene (reference sequence). The CDR3 totals 16 residues. Trimming took 4 bases from V and 7 from J, leaving 24 bases between them. DNA of the CDR3: TGTGCCAGCAGCGCGGTGGGGCGGCCTGGCCTGGGGGAGCAGTACTTC. The encoded protein is CASSAVGRPGLGEQYF.

The rearrangement joins TRBV7-3 to TRBJ2-1, with TRBD2 matching over 11 bases. This CDR3 has 15 amino acids. Germline-derived CDR1 and CDR2 are SGHTA and FQGTGA. Trimming removed 5 bases from V and 5 bases from J; junction bases left unmatched: 5. CDR3 in amino acids: CASSPGGLADNEQFF. Written as DNA, the CDR3 is TGTGCCAGCAGCCCAGGGGGACTAGCGGACAATGAGCAGTTCTTC.

The V gene is TRBV30, the J gene TRBJ1-6; 7 bases agree with TRBD1. The CDR3 contains 14 residues. The trim removed 2 bases at V and 7 bases at J, leaving 5 bases unmatched. Per the germline V gene, CDR1 is GTSNPN and CDR2 is SVGIG (reference sequence). Here the CDR3 reads CAWSPGQKNSPLHF. In nucleotides, the CDR3 is TGTGCCTGGAGTCCGGGACAGAAAAATTCACCCCTCCACTTT.

The chain uses TRBV27 and TRBJ2-3, with D tentatively TRBD2 (6 bases). The germline CDR1 and CDR2 sequences are MNHEY and SMNVEV (reference sequence). V lost 6 bases and J lost 2, with 15 bases in between. CDR3 length: 15 residues. This CDR3 is CASRPAGPNTDTQYF. For the CDR3, the DNA is TGTGCCAGCAGACCAGCGGGTCCGAACACAGATACGCAGTATTTT.

This sequence joins TRBV11-2 and TRBJ2-2; D is ambiguous. CDR1 and CDR2 from the germline V gene are SGHAT and FQNNGV. The CDR3 loop spans 14 amino acids. Trimming removed 1 base from V and 4 bases from J, with 7 bases in between. The CDR3 nucleotides are TGTGCCAGCAGCTTAGGACAAGTCACCGGGGAGCTGTTTTTT. It encodes CASSLGQVTGELFF.

The V gene is TRBV19, the J gene TRBJ2-3, with TRBD2 matching over 11 bases. Unmatched junction bases numbered 4, after V lost 7 bases and J lost 1 base. The CDR3 sequence is 15 residues long. Germline CDR1 reads LNHDA; CDR2 reads SQIVND (reference sequence). DNA for the CDR3: TGTGCCAGTAATCAGGGACTAGCGGGCACAGATACGCAGTATTTT. Amino acids: CASNQGLAGTDTQYF.

The V gene is TRBV19, the J gene TRBJ2-5; 11 bases match TRBD1. V dropped 1 base and J dropped 5; count of bases not matched to a gene: 6. The CDR3 runs 16 residues. Germline V gives CDR1 LNHDA, CDR2 SQIVND (reference sequence). CDR3 DNA: TGTGCCAGTAGTATAGCAGGACAGGGGGCCCGGGAGACCCAGTACTTC. Its translation: CASSIAGQGARETQYF. The full variable domain, with the rest looked up from reference TRBV19 and TRBJ2-5, is DGGITQSPKYLFRKEGQNVTLSCEQNLNHDAMYWYRQDPGQGLRLIYYSQIVNDFQKGDIAEGYSVSREKKESFPLTVTSAQKNPTAFYLCASSIAGQGARETQYFGPGTRLLVL.

V usage is TRBV4-2 and J usage is TRBJ1-4; D is unresolved. Germline loops: CDR1 LGHNA, CDR2 YNFKEQ. Trimming pared 1 base from V and 3 bases from J, leaving 18 bases between. This CDR3 is 18 amino acids long. The CDR3 here is CASSQAEGGGGSNEKLFF. CDR3 nucleotide sequence: TGTGCCAGCAGCCAAGCCGAGGGAGGAGGAGGATCTAATGAAAAACTGTTTTTT.

The gene calls are TRBV24-1 and TRBJ2-7, with a weak D call TRBD2 (5 bases). Looked up from germline, CDR1 is KGHDR and CDR2 is SFDVKD. V dropped 4 bases and J dropped 2 bases, with 14 bases sitting between them. The CDR3 is made up of 15 amino acids. The chain's CDR3 is CATSETFRGPYEQYF. As DNA, the CDR3 is TGTGCCACCAGTGAAACCTTCCGCGGGCCCTACGAGCAGTACTTC.

V gene TRBV6-2 or TRBV6-3 combines with J gene TRBJ1-5; a weak D match, TRBD1 (6 bases). The CDR3 loop spans 12 amino acids. Per the germline V gene, CDR1 is MNHEY and CDR2 is SVGEGT. The germline V and J ends were trimmed by 6 bases and 8 bases, with 11 bases remaining between them. The CDR3 sequence: CASSRGGEPQHF. CDR3 coding DNA: TGTGCCAGCAGCCGAGGGGGGGAGCCCCAGCATTTT.

This rearrangement joins TRBV29-1 to TRBJ1-4; maybe TRBD1 (5 bases). Germline CDR1 and CDR2: SQVTM and ANQGSEA. The CDR3 has 13 residues. V lost 6 bases and J lost 8, with 16 bases in between. Written as DNA, the CDR3 is TGCAGCGTAAACAGCGGGGGAAGGGAAAAACTGTTTTTT. Its translation: CSVNSGGREKLFF.

The sample holds a few counts of this clone. The chain is built from TRBV30 and TRBJ1-6; a possible D gene is TRBD1 (6 bases). V was shortened by 0 bases and J by 7 bases, with 10 bases between the two germline ends. Per germline, CDR1 GTSNPN and CDR2 SVGIG (reference sequence). CDR3 length: 14 amino acids. The CDR3 DNA reads as TGTGCCTGGAGTGTGACAGGAGCCAATTCACCCCTCCACTTT. This codes for CAWSVTGANSPLHF.

This sequence joins TRBV12-3 or TRBV12-4 and TRBJ2-7; TRBD2 matches at 7 bases. CDR3 size: 13 residues. The junction had 1 base not matched to a gene; V was cut back by 5 bases and J by 0 bases. The CDR3 nucleotides read TGTGCCAGCAGTCGGGACTACTCCTACGAGCAGTACTTC. Its protein product is CASSRDYSYEQYF.

V and J are TRBV6-5 and TRBJ1-1, with D unresolved. The V end was cut by 6 bases, the J end by 0 bases, with 14 bases between. Germline lookup yields CDR1 MNHEY and CDR2 SVGAGI. The length of the CDR3 is 15 residues. CDR3 DNA: TGTGCCAGCAGGCAACAACGGGTCATGAACACTGAAGCTTTCTTT. Translating gives CASRQQRVMNTEAFF.

This clone appeared once. The V gene is TRBV19, the J gene TRBJ1-1; 8 bases align to TRBD1. V gave up 6 bases and J gave up 10 bases; unmatched junction bases: 7. The CDR3 runs 12 residues. Germline V gene sequence: CDR1 LNHDA, CDR2 SQIVND (reference sequence). The CDR3 loop is CASRGQVEGAFF. In DNA form, the CDR3 reads TGTGCCAGTAGGGGACAGGTCGAGGGAGCTTTCTTT.

The chain links TRBV5-1 to TRBJ1-1; D not resolved. The V end was cut by 1 base, the J end by 1 base, with 8 bases between. CDR1 and CDR2 from the germline V gene are SGHRS and YFSETQ. This CDR3 is 14 amino acids long. This CDR3 is CASSLMRENTEAFF. The CDR3 nucleotides read TGCGCCAGCAGCTTGATGAGGGAGAACACTGAAGCTTTCTTT.

This chain links TRBV5-3 with TRBJ2-1; no clear D gene. TRBV5-3 is filed as an ORF, its function uncertain. The CDR3 covers 15 residues. Trimming shortened V by 4 bases and J by 0 bases, and 11 bases separated the two germline ends. The CDR3 region has the DNA TGTGCCAGAAGCATGAACCGGAGCTCCTACAATGAGCAGTTCTTC. This gives the protein CARSMNRSSYNEQFF.

Many counts were recorded for this clone. Here the CDR3 DNA reads TGTGCCTACGAGACAGGGAAAAGTAATTCACCCCTCCACTTT. It yields the protein CAYETGKSNSPLHF. This chain uses TRBV30 with TRBJ1-6; 7 positions match TRBD1. The V gene's germline CDR1 is GTSNPN and CDR2 SVGIG (reference sequence). The CDR3 sequence is 14 residues long. V was clipped by 7 bases and J by 6 bases; unmatched bases: 9. Complete variable domain (other parts from reference TRBV30 and TRBJ1-6): SQTIHQWPATLVQPVGSPLSLECTVEGTSNPNLYWYRQAAGRGLQLLFYSVGIGQISSEVPQNLSASRPQDRQFILSSKKLLLSDSGFYLCAYETGKSNSPLHFGNGTRLTVT.